This TCR beta chain was documented in a study of T cell repertoires in cytomegalovirus infection. Points from the study as a whole: Predominance within the ex vivo response was attributable to HLA-C-restricted CMV-specific TCR beta clonotypes.

Germline V gene lookup returns CDR1 SEHNR and CDR2 FQNEAQ (reference sequence). Trimming pared 9 bases from V and 3 bases from J, leaving 20 bases between. The CDR3 sequence is 16 residues long. TCRdb used MiXCR to reprocess the reads, holding one entry per CDR3 protein. Of about 920,000 distinct CDR3 sequences listed, roughly 30% were seen once; the top ten hold more than 12%. This clonotype was detected only once. Its antigen is undetermined. The chain is built from TRBV7-9 and TRBJ2-2; tentatively, D is TRBD1 (7 bases). This receptor was identified in a human donor in good health (CMV status not recorded). Some clones in this sample may be carry-over from other donors' samples. The sequences come from cultured CD8+ T cells from PBMCs, collected from culture after CMV antigen stimulation. CDR3: CASRVGGQKYTGELFF. CDR3 DNA sequence: TGTGCCAGTAGGGTCGGGGGACAGAAGTACACCGGGGAGCTGTTTTTT.